The clone carrying this T cell receptor beta chain has more than one count but fewer than ten. Previously reported methods and listed TCR primers produced the bulk TCR libraries. TCRdb itself ran the PCR reads through MiXCR, one entry per CDR3 protein. The profile covers around 480,000 distinct CDR3 sequences, with around 23% appearing a single time and 0.7% to 0.9% taken by the ten largest. Germline loops: CDR1 SGHVS, CDR2 FNYEAQ. V lost 6 bases and J lost 6; bases outside the gene matches: 14. The CDR3 is made up of 16 amino acids. This sample was taken from a study of molecular identifiers for immune sequencing clone quantification. For the study at large: Split five ways in replicates, RNA from around 20,000 or 99,000 naive CD8 cells had four portions sequenced.

A CD8+CD4-CCR7+CD45RA+ phenotype served as the sorting definition for naive CD8 T cells. The specimen sequenced was naive CD8+ T cells from blood, with Jurkat cell RNA spiked in. Subset in this sample: FACS-sorted CD8+CD4-CCR7+CD45RA+ naive T cells. The TCR comes from a human donor in good health. Some libraries in this study had Jurkat cell RNA spiked in. This rearrangement joins TRBV7-6 to TRBJ2-7; TRBD2 matches 10 bases. CDR3: CASRQTAGGLGGEQYF. CDR3 in DNA: TGTGCCAGCAGACAAACAGCGGGGGGGCTGGGCGGCGAGCAGTACTTC.